A selection of T cell receptor beta chains follows, all from one sample in a study of T cell repertoires in aging, cancer and after chemotherapy. MiXCR, run by TCRdb on the multiplex PCR reads, gives a single entry per CDR3 protein. Of 7,000 to 8,500 distinct CDR3 sequences listed, roughly half were seen once; the top ten hold about 4%. Material for sequencing was blood. The receptors originated from a human donor with a solid tumor. CDR3s include the opening cysteine and the closing phenylalanine or tryptophan. The D gene is left open where the match is weak. Only some rows state a clone size, as once, few, many or a class for expanded clones.

TRBV4-2	.	TRBJ1-1	.	TGTGCCAGCAGCACCCCCCCGGGGGTGGGGAACACTGAAGCTTTCTTT	CASSTPPGVGNTEAFF
TRBV7-9	.	TRBJ2-1	.	TGTGCCAGCAGCCCGACTCTGAGCTCCTACAATGAGCAGTTCTTC	CASSPTLSSYNEQFF
TRBV27	.	TRBJ1-4	.	TGTGCCAGCAGTCCGGTGGGAGAGCCGGCAACTAATGAAAAACTGTTTTTT	CASSPVGEPATNEKLFF
TRBV11-2	.	TRBJ2-6	.	TGTGCCAGCAGCTCGACACCGGCGGCAGGGGCCAACGTCCTGACTTTC	CASSSTPAAGANVLTF
TRBV27	once	TRBJ2-1	TRBD2	TGTGCCAGCAGTGCCGGGACTAGCGGGGGGAGCTCCTACAATGAGCAGTTCTTC	CASSAGTSGGSSYNEQFF
TRBV29-1	few	TRBJ1-1	.	TGCAGCGTTGAATTGGGGGCTGAAGCTTTCTTT	CSVELGAEAFF
TRBV5-1	.	TRBJ2-7	.	TGCGCCAGCAGCTTCGGGACCGACCCCTACGAGCAGTACTTC	CASSFGTDPYEQYF
TRBV11-1	.	TRBJ2-3	TRBD2	TGTGCCAGCAGCCGACTAGCGACTAGCACAGATACGCAGTATTTT	CASSRLATSTDTQYF
TRBV7-2	.	TRBJ2-2	TRBD1	TGTGCCAGCAGCCTCTCAGGGGGCACCGGGGAGCTGTTTTTT	CASSLSGGTGELFF
TRBV7-2	.	TRBJ1-6	.	TGTGCCAGCAGCGCGCGGGACCTCAGTAGTTCACCCCTCCACTTT	CASSARDLSSSPLHF
TRBV20-1	.	TRBJ2-1	.	TGCAGTGCCACTACGACAGTGACCCTCTACAATGAGCAGTTCTTC	CSATTTVTLYNEQFF
TRBV6-5	once	TRBJ1-5	.	TGTGCCAGCAGTTACTCCATTGAGGTGGGCAATCAGCCCCAGCATTTT	CASSYSIEVGNQPQHF
TRBV5-5	few	TRBJ1-1	TRBD1	TGTGCCAGCAGCCAACCCCCCGGACAGGGAGGCCCTGAAGCTTTCTTT	CASSQPPGQGGPEAFF
TRBV11-2	few	TRBJ1-5	.	TGTGCCAGCAGCTCACACGTGGGTACTGAGCAGCCCCAGCATTTT	CASSSHVGTEQPQHF
TRBV9	.	TRBJ1-1	.	TGTGCCAGCAGCGTAGGAGAGGGCTGGACTGAAGCTTTCTTT	CASSVGEGWTEAFF
TRBV20-1	.	TRBJ1-1	.	TGCAGTGCTAGAATGACGGTAATCGCTGAAGCTTTCTTT	CSARMTVIAEAFF
TRBV30	.	TRBJ1-3	.	TGTGCCTGGAGCCCAGCAGGAAACACCATATATTTT	CAWSPAGNTIYF
TRBV5-4	few	TRBJ2-1	.	TGTGCCAGCGGCTTAAGCTCCTACAATGAGCAGTTCTTC	CASGLSSYNEQFF
TRBV24-1	.	TRBJ2-2	TRBD2	TGTGCCACCAGTCCCGGGAGGCTGAACACCGGGGAGCTGTTTTTT	CATSPGRLNTGELFF
TRBV7-2	.	TRBJ1-2	.	TGTGCCAGCAGCCTCGGGGAGGGCTATGGCTACACCTTC	CASSLGEGYGYTF
TRBV7-9	.	TRBJ2-2	.	TGTGCCAGCAGCTTCAAGGGGAGAGGGAAGACCGGGGAGCTGTTTTTT	CASSFKGRGKTGELFF
TRBV19	few	TRBJ1-2	.	TGTGCCAGTAGTATAACAGGGAACTATGGCTACACCTTC	CASSITGNYGYTF
TRBV6-5	.	TRBJ2-2	.	TGTGCCAGCAGTTACTCGATCACCTTTCTAGGCGGGGAGCTGTTTTTT	CASSYSITFLGGELFF
TRBV7-3	.	TRBJ2-3	.	TGTGCCAGCAGCTTAACGTTGGCAATTAGAGTAGGCACAGATACGCAGTATTTT	CASSLTLAIRVGTDTQYF
TRBV11-2	few	TRBJ2-2	.	TGTGCCAGCAGCCCCCGACTGAACACCGGGGAGCTGTTTTTT	CASSPRLNTGELFF
TRBV27	.	TRBJ2-1	TRBD2	TGTGCCAGCAGTTTCGGCGGGAGTTCCTACAATGAGCAGTTCTTC	CASSFGGSSYNEQFF
TRBV7-2	once	TRBJ1-1	.	TGTGCCAGCAGCCCGAGCGGGACGGGTGAAGCTTTCTTT	CASSPSGTGEAFF
TRBV5-1	.	TRBJ1-3	TRBD1	TGCGCCAGCAGCTTGTCCGCGGGACAGCAACTACCTGGAAACACCATATATTTT	CASSLSAGQQLPGNTIYF
TRBV12-3/TRBV12-4	.	TRBJ2-3	.	TGTGCCAGCAGTTTAATGGGGGTCAGCACAGATACGCAGTATTTT	CASSLMGVSTDTQYF
TRBV6-5	few	TRBJ2-7	TRBD1	TGTGCCAGCAGTTACTCGGCAGGGGGCGGCGAGCAGTACTTC	CASSYSAGGGEQYF
TRBV20-1	.	TRBJ1-3	.	TGCAGTGCTAGAGTCCCCGCGGCGGGCCTATATTTT	CSARVPAAGLYF
TRBV27	few	TRBJ2-7	.	TGTGCCAGCAGTTCCACCGGGATGGCCTCCTACGAGCAGTACTTC	CASSSTGMASYEQYF
TRBV7-2	.	TRBJ2-3	TRBD2	TGTGCCAGCAGCCCCAACATAGCGGGACAAGATACGCAGTATTTT	CASSPNIAGQDTQYF
TRBV6-6	.	TRBJ2-3	.	TGTGCCAGCAGTCGGCCGGGGAGCAGCACAGATACGCAGTATTTT	CASSRPGSSTDTQYF
TRBV6-5	.	TRBJ2-2	.	TGTGCCAGCAGTTACTCGAGCCAGGGCCTGGGCACCGGGGAGCTGTTTTTT	CASSYSSQGLGTGELFF
TRBV24-1	.	TRBJ2-3	.	TGTGCCACCAGTGACCGGACAGGCACAGATACGCAGTATTTT	CATSDRTGTDTQYF
TRBV10-1	.	TRBJ2-1	.	TGCGCCAGCAGTGGATGGGCCACTGAGCAGTTCTTC	CASSGWATEQFF
TRBV10-3	.	TRBJ2-7	.	TGTGCCATCAGTGAAAGGTACGAGCAGTACTTC	CAISERYEQYF
TRBV20-1	few	TRBJ1-2	.	TGCAGTGCTAGCCCTAACTATGGCTACACCTTC	CSASPNYGYTF
TRBV7-2	.	TRBJ2-7	.	TGTGCCAGCAGCCCCGAGCCCAACGTCTACGAGCAGTACTTC	CASSPEPNVYEQYF
TRBV5-1	.	TRBJ1-2	TRBD1	TGCGCCAGCAGCTGGGGACAGGGAGGAGGTTTTGGCTACACCTTC	CASSWGQGGGFGYTF
TRBV7-2	.	TRBJ2-3	TRBD1	TGTGCCAGCAGCTTTAGGACAGGATCTAGCACAGATACGCAGTATTTT	CASSFRTGSSTDTQYF
TRBV5-4	.	TRBJ2-5	.	TGTGCCAGCAGCCCGTCGGAGGGTCAAGAGACCCAGTACTTC	CASSPSEGQETQYF
TRBV6-5	.	TRBJ2-6	.	TGTGCCAGCAGTGCCGGCACGACGCCCTCTGGGGCCAACGTCCTGACTTTC	CASSAGTTPSGANVLTF
TRBV6-1	few	TRBJ1-3	.	TGTGCCAGCAGGGGCGCCTCTGGAAACACCATATATTTT	CASRGASGNTIYF
TRBV6-2/TRBV6-3	.	TRBJ1-4	.	TGTGCCAGCAGTCCCTCGGGGCTGGGTGAACTGTTTTTT	CASSPSGLGELFF
TRBV18	once	TRBJ1-5	.	TGTGCCAGCTCACCAGGGGGAAGTGGCAATCAGCCCCAGCATTTT	CASSPGGSGNQPQHF
TRBV19	.	TRBJ1-1	.	TGTGCCAGTAGTCCGCAGGGGTATTGGACTGAAGCTTTCTTT	CASSPQGYWTEAFF
TRBV28	few	TRBJ2-7	.	TGTGCCAGCAGTTTATCAGGGGGGGAGTACGAGCAGTACTTC	CASSLSGGEYEQYF
TRBV29-1	.	TRBJ1-3	.	TGCAGCGTGGTACAGGATGAGGTTGGAAACACCATATATTTT	CSVVQDEVGNTIYF
TRBV30	.	TRBJ2-7	TRBD1	TGTGCCTGGACCGGGACAGTCAACGAGCAGTACTTC	CAWTGTVNEQYF
TRBV29-1	few	TRBJ2-7	TRBD1	TGCAGCGTTGAAAATCAGGGGGTAACTTACGAGCAGTACTTC	CSVENQGVTYEQYF
TRBV20-1	few	TRBJ1-6	TRBD1	TGCAGTGCTAGGGGGTACCGGGACAGGGATGTGTCACCCCTCCACTTT	CSARGYRDRDVSPLHF